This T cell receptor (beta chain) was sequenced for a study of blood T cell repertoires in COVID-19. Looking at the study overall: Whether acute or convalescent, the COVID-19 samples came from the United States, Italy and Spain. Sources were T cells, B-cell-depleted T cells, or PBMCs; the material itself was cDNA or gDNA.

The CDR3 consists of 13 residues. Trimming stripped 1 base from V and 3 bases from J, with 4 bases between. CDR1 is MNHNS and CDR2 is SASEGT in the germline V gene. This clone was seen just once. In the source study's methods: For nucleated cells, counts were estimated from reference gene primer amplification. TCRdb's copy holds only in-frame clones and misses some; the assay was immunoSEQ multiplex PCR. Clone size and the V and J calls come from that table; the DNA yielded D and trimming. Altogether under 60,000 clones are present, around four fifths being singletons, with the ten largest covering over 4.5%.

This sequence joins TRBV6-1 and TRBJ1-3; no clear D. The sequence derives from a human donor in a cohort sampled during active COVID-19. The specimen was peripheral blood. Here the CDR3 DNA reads TGTGCCAGCAGTGAAGTCGGTGGAAACACCATATATTTT. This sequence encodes CASSEVGGNTIYF.